This is a list of T cell receptor beta chains from one sample in a study of T cell responses to AZD1222 COVID-19 vaccine. The repertoire was sequenced with immunoSEQ multiplex PCR; TCRdb's copy has only in-frame clones and lacks some. The data contain approximately 110,000 clones, roughly 91% of them seen just once; the ten biggest clones take up around 4.5%. Sequences were derived from peripheral blood, sampled on day 0 of AZD1222 vaccination. The receptor set was obtained from an adult in good health. Each CDR3 is given with its conserved first and last residue. A D gene is named only where the DNA matches it firmly. Only part of the rows carry a size: once, few, many, or a class if the clone is expanded.

clone size	V gene	J gene	D gene	CDR3 protein	CDR3 DNA
-	TRBV5-5	TRBJ1-2	TRBD1	CASSQGDFYGYTF	TGTGCCAGCAGCCAGGGGGACTTCTATGGCTACACCTTC
-	TRBV13	TRBJ2-5	-	CASSVSGVETQYF	TGTGCCAGCAGCGTTTCAGGGGTGGAGACCCAGTACTTC
-	TRBV19	TRBJ2-1	TRBD2	CASSATSVTSREQFF	TGTGCCAGTAGCGCGACTAGCGTAACGTCTCGTGAGCAGTTCTTC
-	TRBV19	TRBJ1-1	-	CASSMTNTEAFF	TGTGCCAGTAGTATGACGAACACTGAAGCTTTCTTT
-	TRBV2	TRBJ2-1	-	CASSEDGGQFF	TGTGCCAGCAGTGAAGATGGGGGGCAGTTCTTC
-	TRBV7-2	TRBJ2-5	-	CASSLWGKETQYF	TGTGCCAGCAGCCTATGGGGGAAGGAGACCCAGTACTTC
-	TRBV4-2	TRBJ2-2	TRBD1	CASSHRDRDTGELFF	TGTGCCAGCAGCCACCGAGACAGGGACACCGGGGAGCTGTTTTTT
-	TRBV7-9	TRBJ2-6	TRBD2	CASTKLGGAPGANVLTF	TGTGCCAGCACTAAACTCGGGGGGGCGCCTGGGGCCAACGTCCTGACTTTC
-	TRBV6-5	TRBJ2-7	TRBD1	CASSSTGGVQYF	TGTGCCAGCAGTTCGACAGGGGGCGTGCAGTACTTC
-	TRBV5-5	TRBJ2-7	TRBD1	CASSSGQLYEQYF	TGTGCCAGCAGCTCGGGACAGCTTTACGAGCAGTACTTC
-	TRBV12-3/TRBV12-4	TRBJ1-1	TRBD1	CASSPGQVEAFF	TGTGCCAGCAGTCCCGGACAGGTTGAAGCTTTCTTT
-	TRBV4-2	TRBJ2-3	TRBD2	CASSEAPSGGAADTQYF	TGTGCCAGCAGCGAAGCTCCTAGCGGGGGGGCCGCAGATACGCAGTATTTT
-	TRBV7-9	TRBJ1-6	-	CASSTSTGYSPLHF	TGTGCCAGCAGCACCTCAACTGGGTATTCACCCCTCCACTTT
-	TRBV30	TRBJ2-5	-	CAWSAGARETQYF	TGTGCCTGGAGTGCGGGGGCCCGTGAGACCCAGTACTTC
-	TRBV12-2	TRBJ1-5	-	CASRLGTTYQPQHF	TGTGCAAGTCGCTTGGGGACGACCTATCAGCCCCAGCATTTT
-	TRBV7-8	TRBJ1-2	-	CASSLGGLNYGYTF	TGTGCCAGCAGCTTAGGAGGGCTCAACTATGGCTACACCTTC
-	TRBV12-3/TRBV12-4	TRBJ1-2	-	CASSPQGYYGYTF	TGTGCCAGCAGTCCCCAGGGATACTATGGCTACACCTTC
-	TRBV19	TRBJ2-1	TRBD2	CASSIIGGSSYNEQFF	TGTGCCAGTAGTATAATTGGCGGGAGCTCCTACAATGAGCAGTTCTTC
-	TRBV4-1	TRBJ2-1	TRBD1	CASSQDIPPGTGAREQFF	TGCGCCAGCAGCCAAGATATCCCCCCCGGGACAGGGGCCCGTGAGCAGTTCTTC
-	TRBV30	TRBJ1-5	TRBD1	CAWSAGGPQPQHF	TGTGCCTGGAGTGCAGGGGGCCCTCAGCCCCAGCATTTT
-	TRBV14	TRBJ1-1	-	CASSRLTMGHLNTEAFF	TGTGCCAGCAGCCGGCTGACAATGGGACACCTGAACACTGAAGCTTTCTTT
-	TRBV29-1	TRBJ2-7	TRBD1	CSVDSGQGTYEQYF	TGCAGCGTTGATTCGGGACAGGGCACCTACGAGCAGTACTTC
-	TRBV29-1	TRBJ1-4	-	CSVGTAATNEKLFF	TGCAGCGTTGGAACGGCTGCAACTAATGAAAAACTGTTTTTT
-	TRBV7-9	TRBJ1-2	TRBD1	CASSPRTGNYGYTF	TGTGCCAGCAGCCCCCGGACAGGGAACTATGGCTACACCTTC
-	TRBV21-1	TRBJ1-2	-	CAGSKVGLLVAYTF	TGTGCCGGCAGCAAAGTGGGACTCTTGGTCGCCTACACCTTC
-	TRBV27	TRBJ1-2	TRBD1	CASGRTGDVDGYTF	TGTGCCAGCGGGAGGACAGGGGACGTAGACGGCTACACCTTC
medium-sized	TRBV7-9	TRBJ1-5	TRBD1	CASSPQGSGNQPQHF	TGTGCCAGCAGCCCACAGGGGAGTGGCAATCAGCCCCAGCATTTT
-	TRBV9	TRBJ1-1	-	CASSPQSGRTNTEAFF	TGTGCCAGCAGCCCTCAGAGTGGACGGACAAACACTGAAGCTTTCTTT
-	TRBV2	TRBJ1-2	-	CASSEANYGYTF	TGTGCCAGCAGTGAAGCAAATTATGGCTACACCTTC
-	TRBV19	TRBJ2-3	-	CASSLGGTDTQYF	TGTGCCAGTAGCCTTGGAGGTACCGATACGCAGTATTTT
-	TRBV5-1	TRBJ1-5	-	CASSLQGDNQPQHF	TGCGCCAGCAGCCTCCAGGGAGACAATCAGCCCCAGCATTTT
-	TRBV3-1/TRBV3-2	TRBJ2-5	TRBD1	CASSPLLDREMYQETQYF	TGTGCCAGCAGCCCTTTGCTGGACAGGGAAATGTACCAAGAGACCCAGTACTTC
-	TRBV6-5	TRBJ1-4	TRBD1	CASGGGQGALEKLFF	TGTGCCAGCGGCGGGGGGCAGGGGGCGTTGGAAAAACTGTTTTTT
medium-sized	TRBV19	TRBJ2-1	TRBD2	CASSILAGGFNEQFF	TGTGCCAGTAGTATTCTAGCGGGAGGGTTCAATGAGCAGTTCTTC
-	TRBV11-3	TRBJ2-5	-	CASSLGGFSGQETQYF	TGTGCCAGCAGCTTAGGTGGGTTCTCCGGCCAAGAGACCCAGTACTTC
-	TRBV6-5	TRBJ2-5	TRBD1	CASSYRQDRETQYF	TGTGCCAGCAGTTACCGTCAGGACAGGGAGACCCAGTACTTC
-	TRBV5-1	TRBJ2-3	TRBD2	CASSFLSGGPTDTQYF	TGCGCCAGCAGCTTCCTTAGCGGGGGCCCCACAGATACGCAGTATTTT
-	TRBV14	TRBJ2-7	-	CASSQGYEQYF	TGTGCCAGCAGCCAAGGCTACGAGCAGTACTTC
-	TRBV5-1	TRBJ2-7	TRBD1	CASSLLGQTYEQYF	TGCGCCAGCAGCCTCCTGGGACAGACCTACGAGCAGTACTTC
-	TRBV10-1	TRBJ2-1	TRBD2	CASSELSSGRNNEQFF	TGCGCCAGCAGTGAATTGTCTAGCGGGAGGAACAATGAGCAGTTCTTC
-	TRBV27	TRBJ2-7	-	CASSLLLAGTYEQYF	TGTGCCAGCAGTTTACTCCTCGCGGGGACCTACGAGCAGTACTTC
once	TRBV2	TRBJ1-6	-	CASSGTANNNSPLHF	TGTGCCAGCAGTGGGACAGCCAACAATAATTCACCCCTCCACTTT
-	TRBV28	TRBJ1-5	-	CASSLVQYSNQPQHF	TGTGCCAGCAGTTTGGTGCAGTATAGCAATCAGCCCCAGCATTTT
-	TRBV27	TRBJ1-6	-	CASSLSEGHNSPLHF	TGTGCCAGCAGTTTATCTGAGGGGCATAATTCACCCCTCCACTTT
-	TRBV5-1	TRBJ2-5	-	CASSLEQETQYF	TGCGCCAGCAGCTTGGAGCAAGAGACCCAGTACTTC